The 10 T cell receptor beta chains below come from one sample, sequenced in a study of cytomegalovirus exposure and HLA in healthy donors listed by TCRdb under 2017. Receptors were amplified or captured by the immunoSEQ multiplex PCR assay. For the multiplex PCR, a mixture combining 60 forward primers for TCR Vbeta segments and 13 reverse primers for TCR Jbeta segments was used. The source is immuneACCESS, and TCRdb retained only in-frame sequences with V and J called. Part of the clones is not carried over; for the studies checked, unresolved V genes explain less than half of this, and the remainder is unexplained. The sample table holds about 180,000 clones, of which roughly 83% were seen once. The ten top clones hold approximately 1.2% of the sample. Sequences were obtained from PBMCs. The receptors shown here come from a boy aged 2-9 years in good health and CMV-seronegative.

Points on this clone: The sample carries other DNA sequences with the same CDR3. This rearrangement joins TRBV11-2 to TRBJ2-3; the D gene is possibly TRBD2 (7 bases). Trimming shortened V by 1 base and J by 3 bases, and 11 bases separated the two germline ends. The germline V gene has CDR1 SGHAT and CDR2 FQNNGV. The CDR3 extends over 15 amino acids. DNA for the CDR3: TGTGCCAGCAGCTTAGGGAGGGGGGGAACAGATACGCAGTATTTT. Its protein product is CASSLGRGGTDTQYF.

This sequence joins TRBV5-1 and TRBJ2-3; D ambiguous. This CDR3 is built from 16 residues. V lost 0 bases and J lost 2, with 13 bases in between. The germline gives CDR1 SGHRS, CDR2 YFSETQ. The CDR3 DNA sequence: TGCGCCAGCAGCTTGGGGAGCTCCGGATTCACAGATACGCAGTATTTT. It encodes CASSLGSSGFTDTQYF.

The V call is TRBV7-2, the J call TRBJ1-2; 7 nucleotides line up with TRBD1. The CDR3 length is 14 residues. Germline trimming cut 5 bases from V and 6 bases from J; bases unmatched to any gene: 9. Germline CDR1 reads SGHTA; CDR2 reads FQGNSA. CDR3 amino acids: CASSDYATGNGYTF. The CDR3 DNA reads TGTGCCAGCAGCGACTACGCGACAGGGAATGGCTACACCTTC.

V is TRBV6-5 and J is TRBJ1-1; no firm D call. The germline V and J ends were trimmed by 2 bases and 1 base, with 5 bases remaining between them. Germline V lookup: CDR1 MNHEY, CDR2 SVGAGI. The CDR3 spans 13 residues. For the CDR3, the DNA is TGTGCCAGCAGTTACAGCGAGAACACTGAAGCTTTCTTT. Translating it yields CASSYSENTEAFF.

J is TRBJ1-1 and V is TRBV7-9, with a weak D call TRBD1 (6 bases). CDR3 length equals 12 residues. V lost 5 bases to trimming and J lost 11 bases, with 15 bases between them. From germline, CDR1 is SEHNR and CDR2 FQNEAQ (reference sequence). This CDR3 is CASSPGEGGAFF. CDR3 nucleotide sequence: TGTGCCAGCAGCCCAGGGGAGGGAGGCGCTTTCTTT.

The chain couples TRBV30 to TRBJ1-5, with D perhaps matching TRBD1 (6 bases). Germline V gene sequence: CDR1 GTSNPN, CDR2 SVGIG (reference sequence). The V gene lost 0 bases and the J gene lost 4 bases, with 10 bases spanning the gap. This CDR3 contains 14 residues. CDR3 coding DNA: TGTGCCTGGAGTGTGTCCACAGGGAATCAGCCCCAGCATTTT. Protein: CAWSVSTGNQPQHF.

This clone was seen a few times. This sequence joins TRBV11-2 and TRBJ1-1, with 9 bases identical to TRBD1. Germline CDR1 reads SGHAT; CDR2 reads FQNNGV. With V trimmed by 4 bases and J by 1 base, 7 bases remained unmatched. The CDR3 has 16 amino acids. CDR3 coding DNA: TGTGCCAGCAGCTATGTAGGGGACAGGGAGAACACTGAAGCTTTCTTT. Protein: CASSYVGDRENTEAFF. Filled out from reference TRBV11-2 and TRBJ1-1, the complete variable domain reads EAGVAQSPRYKIIEKRQSVAFWCNPISGHATLYWYQQILGQGPKLLIQFQNNGVVDDSQLPKDRFSAERLKGVDSTLKIQPAKLEDSAVYLCASSYVGDRENTEAFFGQGTRLTVV.

The chain carries TRBV6-5 and TRBJ1-2; the D gene is possibly TRBD1 (5 bases). Germline CDR1 MNHEY, CDR2 SVGAGI. The V and J ends lost 8 bases and 0 bases respectively, with 16 bases between them. CDR3 length: 15 residues. The CDR3 sequence: CASAAHRGSNYGYTF. The CDR3 DNA sequence: TGTGCCAGCGCAGCTCATAGGGGTTCTAACTATGGCTACACCTTC.

CDR3 region: CASNPTWYTEAFF. The CDR3 bases are TGTGCCAGCAACCCTACCTGGTACACTGAAGCTTTCTTT. The chain is built from TRBV21-1 and TRBJ1-1. TRBV21-1 is shown as a pseudogene. The CDR3 runs 13 residues.

The chain employs TRBV5-6 and TRBJ1-1, with TRBD1 matching over 9 bases. CDR1 SGHDT and CDR2 YYEEEE come from the germline V gene. Trimming at V came to 0 bases and at J to 0 bases, leaving 0 bases not matched to a gene. CDR3 length equals 15 residues. CDR3 residues: CASSLGDRVNTEAFF. Written as DNA, the CDR3 is TGTGCCAGCAGCTTGGGGGACAGGGTGAACACTGAAGCTTTCTTT.